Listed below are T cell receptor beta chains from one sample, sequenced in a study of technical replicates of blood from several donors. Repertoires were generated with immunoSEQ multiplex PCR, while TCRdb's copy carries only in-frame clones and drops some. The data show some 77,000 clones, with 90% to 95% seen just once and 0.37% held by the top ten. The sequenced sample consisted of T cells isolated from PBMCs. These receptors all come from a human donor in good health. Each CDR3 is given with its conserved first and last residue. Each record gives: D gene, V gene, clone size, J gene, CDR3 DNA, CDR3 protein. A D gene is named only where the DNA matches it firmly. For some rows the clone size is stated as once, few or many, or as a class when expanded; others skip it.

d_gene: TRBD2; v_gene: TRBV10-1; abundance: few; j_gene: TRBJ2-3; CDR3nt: TGCGCCAGCAGTGAGAGGGGAGCGGGAGAAACAGATACGCAGTATTTT; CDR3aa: CASSERGAGETDTQYF
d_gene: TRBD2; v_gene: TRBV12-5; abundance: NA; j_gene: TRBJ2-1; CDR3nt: TGTGCTAGTGGTTTAAGACTAGCGGGGCAAAATGAGCAGTTCTTC; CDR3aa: CASGLRLAGQNEQFF
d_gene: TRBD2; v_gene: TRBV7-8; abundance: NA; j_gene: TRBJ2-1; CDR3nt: TGTGCCAGCAGCTTACTGCGGCTAGCGGGAGTTTCCTACAATGAGCAGTTCTTC; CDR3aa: CASSLLRLAGVSYNEQFF
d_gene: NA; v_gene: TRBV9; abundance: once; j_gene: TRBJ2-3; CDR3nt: TGTGCCAGCAGCGTAAGGGGGGGAGATACGCAGTATTTT; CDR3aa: CASSVRGGDTQYF
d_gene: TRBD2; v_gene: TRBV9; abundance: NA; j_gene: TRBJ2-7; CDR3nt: TGTGCCAGCAGCGTTAGCGGGAGGCTCTCCTACGAGCAGTACTTC; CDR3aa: CASSVSGRLSYEQYF
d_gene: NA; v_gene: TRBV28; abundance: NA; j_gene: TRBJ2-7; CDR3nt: TGTGCCAGCCTCGGGAGGGGACAGGGTGCCTACGAGCAGTACTTC; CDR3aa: CASLGRGQGAYEQYF
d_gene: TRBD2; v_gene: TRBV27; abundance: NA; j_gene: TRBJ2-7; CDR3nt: TGTGCCAGCAGTTTAGGTGGGAGACTAGCGGGAGGAGTCTACGAGCAGTACTTC; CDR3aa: CASSLGGRLAGGVYEQYF
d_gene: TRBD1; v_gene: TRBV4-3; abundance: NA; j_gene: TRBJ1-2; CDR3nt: TGCGCCAGCAGCCAGGTGACAGGGGCCTACTATGGCTACACCTTC; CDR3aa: CASSQVTGAYYGYTF
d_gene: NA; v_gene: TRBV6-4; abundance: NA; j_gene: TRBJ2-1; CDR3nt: TGTGCCAGCAGTGACTCGACTTCCAGCTCCTACAATGAGCAGTTCTTC; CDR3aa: CASSDSTSSSYNEQFF
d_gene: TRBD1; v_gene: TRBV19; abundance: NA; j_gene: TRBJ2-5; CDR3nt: TGTGCCAGTAGTATTGGGGGACAGGGAGAGACCCAGTACTTC; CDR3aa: CASSIGGQGETQYF
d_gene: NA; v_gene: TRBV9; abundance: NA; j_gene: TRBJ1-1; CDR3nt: TGTGCCAGCAGCGGAGGCTCCGGGACAAGGAACACTGAAGCTTTCTTT; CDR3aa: CASSGGSGTRNTEAFF
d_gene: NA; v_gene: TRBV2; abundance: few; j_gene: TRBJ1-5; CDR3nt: TGTGCCAGCAGATATGCAGGGTCAGATGAGCCCCAGCATTTT; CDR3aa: CASRYAGSDEPQHF
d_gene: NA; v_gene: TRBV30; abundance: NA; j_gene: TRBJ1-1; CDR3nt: TGTGCCTGGAGCCAAGGAGCGGGGCCGGCTTTCTTT; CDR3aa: CAWSQGAGPAFF
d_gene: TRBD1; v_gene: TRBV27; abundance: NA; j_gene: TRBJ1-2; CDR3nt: TGTGCCAGCAGTTTAAACAGGGGAAGGGGCTACACCTTC; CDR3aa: CASSLNRGRGYTF
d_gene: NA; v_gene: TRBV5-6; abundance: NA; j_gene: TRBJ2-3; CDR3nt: TGTGCCAGCAGCTTGGCCTCGCCGCCGGGACTTCACACAGATACGCAGTATTTT; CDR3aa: CASSLASPPGLHTDTQYF
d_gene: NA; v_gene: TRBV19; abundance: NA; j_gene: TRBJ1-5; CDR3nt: TGTGCCAGTAGTATCGGTCAGGATGGGAATCAGCCCCAGCATTTT; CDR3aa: CASSIGQDGNQPQHF
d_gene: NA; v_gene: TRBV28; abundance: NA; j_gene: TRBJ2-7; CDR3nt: TGTGCCAGCAGTGGAGGGGTTCGGCAAGCCTACGAGCAGTACTTC; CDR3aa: CASSGGVRQAYEQYF
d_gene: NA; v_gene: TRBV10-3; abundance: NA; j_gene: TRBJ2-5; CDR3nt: TGTGCCATCAGTGGGACAGAAAAAGAGACCCAGTACTTC; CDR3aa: CAISGTEKETQYF
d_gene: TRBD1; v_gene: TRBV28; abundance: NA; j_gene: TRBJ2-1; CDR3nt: TGTGCCAGCAGTTTCTTTATGACAGGGGGCCATGAGCAGTTCTTC; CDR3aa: CASSFFMTGGHEQFF
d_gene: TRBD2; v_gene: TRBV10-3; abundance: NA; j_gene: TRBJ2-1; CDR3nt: TGTGCCATCAGTGAAACTAGCGACAGCTACAATGAGCAGTTCTTC; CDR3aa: CAISETSDSYNEQFF
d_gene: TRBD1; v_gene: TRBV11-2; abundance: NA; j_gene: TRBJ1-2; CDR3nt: TGTGCCAGCAGCTTATCTTCGGGACAGGTCGCTAACTATGGCTACACCTTC; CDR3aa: CASSLSSGQVANYGYTF
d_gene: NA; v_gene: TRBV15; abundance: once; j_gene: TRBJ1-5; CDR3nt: TGTGCCACCAGCAGAGAACAGGGTCAGCCCCAGCATTTT; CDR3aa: CATSREQGQPQHF
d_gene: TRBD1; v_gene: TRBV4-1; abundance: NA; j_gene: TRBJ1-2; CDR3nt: TGCGCCAGCAGCCAAGAAGGGGGCGGCTATGGCTACACCTTC; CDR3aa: CASSQEGGGYGYTF
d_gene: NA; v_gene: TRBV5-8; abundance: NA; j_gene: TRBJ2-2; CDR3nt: TGTGCCAGCAGCTTGGTTTGGGACTCCTACACCGGGGAGCTGTTTTTT; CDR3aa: CASSLVWDSYTGELFF
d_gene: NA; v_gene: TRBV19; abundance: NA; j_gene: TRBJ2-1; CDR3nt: TGTGCCAGTAGTATTTTCGGCTCCTACAATGAGCAGTTCTTC; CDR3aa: CASSIFGSYNEQFF
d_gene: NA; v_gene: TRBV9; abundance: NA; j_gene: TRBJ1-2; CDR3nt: TGTGCCAGCAGCGTGATGGAGGGGCTCCCTTTCTATGGCTACACCTTC; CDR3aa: CASSVMEGLPFYGYTF
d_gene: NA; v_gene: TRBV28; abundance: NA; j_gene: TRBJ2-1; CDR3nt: TGTGCCAGCAGTCTATACTCGAATACGTACAATGAGCAGTTCTTC; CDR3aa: CASSLYSNTYNEQFF
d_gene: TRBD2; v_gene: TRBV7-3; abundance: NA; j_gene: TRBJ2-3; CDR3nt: TGTGCCAGCAGCCGTAGCGGGAGCTATACAGATACGCAGTATTTT; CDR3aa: CASSRSGSYTDTQYF
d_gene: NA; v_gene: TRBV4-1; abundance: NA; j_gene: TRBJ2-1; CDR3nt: TGCGCCAGCAGCCAAGTCCTAGTTTTAGATGAGCAGTTCTTC; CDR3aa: CASSQVLVLDEQFF
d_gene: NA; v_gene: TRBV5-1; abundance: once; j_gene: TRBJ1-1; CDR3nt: TGCGCCAGCAGCTCCAGGGGCGAGAACACTGAAGCTTTCTTT; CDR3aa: CASSSRGENTEAFF
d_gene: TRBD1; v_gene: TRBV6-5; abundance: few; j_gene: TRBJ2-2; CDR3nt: TGTGCCAGCAGAAACCAGGGGGCCACCGGGGAGCTGTTTTTT; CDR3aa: CASRNQGATGELFF